The 26 T cell receptor beta chains given below trace back to one sample, sequenced in a study of cytomegalovirus exposure and HLA in healthy donors. Use of 60 Vbeta and 13 Jbeta primers characterized the PCR. Sequencing used immunoSEQ multiplex PCR; TCRdb keeps in-frame clones, though not all of them. The data show about 150,000 clones, approximately 80% seen once. The sequencing input was PBMCs. The receptors were gathered from a middle-aged woman in good health and CMV-seronegative.

The chain couples TRBV6-4 to TRBJ2-1, with 10 nucleotides matching TRBD2. V dropped 0 bases and J dropped 9; count of bases not matched to a gene: 8. There are 16 residues in the CDR3. CDR1 and CDR2 (germline): MRHNA, SNTAGT. CDR3: CASSDSPLAGAGEQFF. In nucleotides, the CDR3 is TGTGCCAGCAGTGACTCGCCGCTAGCGGGAGCCGGTGAGCAGTTCTTC.

This sequence joins TRBV6-5 and TRBJ1-1; 7 bases agree with TRBD1. This CDR3 contains 16 residues. Unmatched junction bases numbered 14, after V lost 3 bases and J lost 7 bases. CDR1 and CDR2 (germline): MNHEY, SVGAGI. CDR3 in amino acids: CASSYLSSGGRGEAFF. The CDR3 DNA follows: TGTGCCAGCAGTTATCTCTCCTCAGGGGGAAGGGGTGAAGCTTTCTTT.

This clone has just one count. V is TRBV6-4 and J is TRBJ1-6; D is unresolved. V was cut by 5 bases and J by 7 bases, with 12 bases left in between. CDR3 length: 14 residues. The germline gives CDR1 MRHNA, CDR2 SNTAGT. Here the CDR3 reads CASSSWAENSPLHF. CDR3 coding DNA: TGTGCCAGCAGTTCCTGGGCAGAGAATTCACCCCTCCACTTT.

This chain links TRBV27 with TRBJ2-7, with 10 bases lining up with TRBD2. J was trimmed by 6 bases and V by 4 bases; bases with no gene match: 9. CDR3 length: 15 amino acids. From germline, CDR1 is MNHEY and CDR2 SMNVEV (reference sequence). CDR3 sequence reads: CASSWYRLAGVEQYF. As DNA, the CDR3 is TGTGCCAGCAGTTGGTATCGGCTAGCGGGAGTCGAGCAGTACTTC.

V is TRBV18 and J is TRBJ2-5; D remains ambiguous. Per the germline V gene, CDR1 is KGHSH and CDR2 is LQKENI. Trimming cost V 0 bases and J 1 base, with 9 bases left between them. This CDR3 region has 15 residues. The CDR3 DNA reads as TGTGCCAGCTCACCACCGTCGAACAGCCAAGAGACCCAGTACTTC. Residues: CASSPPSNSQETQYF.

V is TRBV5-8 and J is TRBJ1-2; TRBD1 matches at 7 bases. Germline V lookup: CDR1 SGHTS, CDR2 YDEGEE. The junction had 4 bases not matched to a gene; V was cut back by 2 bases and J by 3 bases. The CDR3 consists of 14 residues. This CDR3 reads CASSLGGGYYGYTF. The CDR3 DNA follows: TGTGCCAGCAGCTTAGGGGGCGGTTACTATGGCTACACCTTC. The whole variable domain, remainder taken from reference TRBV5-8 and TRBJ1-2, is EAGVTQSPTHLIKTRGQQATLRCSPISGHTSVYWYQQALGLGLQFLLWYDEGEERNRGNFPPRFSGRQFPNYSSELNVNALELEDSALYLCASSLGGGYYGYTFGSGTRLTVV.

The rearrangement links TRBV14 to TRBJ1-1; D might be TRBD1 (5 bases). The CDR3 is 15 residues long. Germline CDR1 is SGHDN and CDR2 is FVKESK. The germline V and J ends were trimmed by 3 bases and 9 bases, with 20 bases remaining between them. CDR3 bases: TGTGCCAGCAGCCAGCCGACAGCGGGGCTCGGTAAAGCTTTCTTT. It encodes CASSQPTAGLGKAFF.

This clone was seen once. CDR3 amino acids: CASSYNGGYTF. DNA for the CDR3: TGTGCCAGCAGTTATAACGGGGGCTACACCTTC. This chain connects TRBV6-5 to TRBJ1-2; D is undetermined. V lost 3 bases, J lost 8 bases, and 7 bases lay in between. Germline V gene lookup returns CDR1 MNHEY and CDR2 SVGAGI. The CDR3 has 11 residues.

CDR3 sequence reads: CASRTLLGSSTNEQFF. In DNA, the CDR3 is TGTGCCAGCAGAACACTCCTCGGGAGTTCCACAAATGAGCAGTTCTTC. The chain recombines TRBV6-6 with TRBJ2-1; weak D call: TRBD2 (6 bases). The V and J ends lost 6 bases and 7 bases respectively, with 22 bases between them. The CDR3 sequence is 16 residues long. The germline V gene has CDR1 MNHNY and CDR2 SVGAGI (reference sequence).

V usage is TRBV19 and J usage is TRBJ1-2; 8 bases agree with TRBD1. Trimming at V came to 4 bases and at J to 8 bases, leaving 6 bases not matched to a gene. This CDR3 has 13 amino acids. Per the germline V gene, CDR1 is LNHDA and CDR2 is SQIVND (reference sequence). The CDR3 DNA follows: TGTGCCAGTAGTAGAGGACAGGGAAGCGGCTACACCTTC. Protein: CASSRGQGSGYTF. Drawing the rest from reference TRBV19 and TRBJ1-2, the complete variable domain is DGGITQSPKYLFRKEGQNVTLSCEQNLNHDAMYWYRQDPGQGLRLIYYSQIVNDFQKGDIAEGYSVSREKKESFPLTVTSAQKNPTAFYLCASSRGQGSGYTFGSGTRLTVV.

The rearrangement joins TRBV4-2 to TRBJ1-4, with D possibly TRBD1 on 6 matching bases. The V and J ends lost 4 bases and 8 bases respectively, with 14 bases between them. CDR3 length: 14 residues. Per the germline V gene, CDR1 is LGHNA and CDR2 is YNFKEQ. The CDR3 sequence is CASSPQGRHEKLFF. The CDR3 nucleotides read TGTGCCAGCAGCCCACAGGGTCGTCACGAAAAACTGTTTTTT.

The chain carries TRBV5-1 and TRBJ2-3; maybe TRBD1 (6 bases). The CDR3 consists of 14 residues. V dropped 5 bases and J dropped 5 bases, with 15 bases sitting between them. Germline CDR1 and CDR2: SGHRS and YFSETQ. Here the CDR3 reads CASRRGSGQDTQYF. For the CDR3, the DNA is TGCGCCAGCAGAAGGGGGAGTGGGCAAGATACGCAGTATTTT.

The V call is TRBV28, the J call TRBJ1-1; weak D call: TRBD1 (6 bases). CDR1 is MDHEN, CDR2 SYDVKM, per germline. The CDR3 runs to 15 residues. V dropped 7 bases and J dropped 1 base, with 16 bases sitting between them. CDR3 sequence (DNA): TGTGCCAGCACCCAAGGGGGGGCTGCGAACACTGAAGCTTTCTTT. It codes for CASTQGGAANTEAFF.

This chain connects TRBV30 to TRBJ1-3; 10 bases line up with TRBD1. Germline CDR1 reads GTSNPN; CDR2 reads SVGIG (reference sequence). The CDR3 sequence is 13 residues long. Trimming at V came to 5 bases and at J to 2 bases, leaving 0 bases not matched to a gene. The CDR3 bases are TGTGCCTGGGGACAGGGGGCTGGAAACACCATATATTTT. It specifies CAWGQGAGNTIYF.

Notes on this clone: Relative to the germline gene, one junction end is altered; a read error may explain this. The chain has TRBV7-7 and TRBJ2-3; D uncertain. CDR1 SSHAT and CDR2 FNYEAQ come from the germline V gene (reference sequence). The CDR3 has 15 amino acids. DNA of the CDR3: TGTGCTAGCAGCTTAGTGTTATCTAGCACAGATACGCAGTATTTT. Its protein product is CASSLVLSSTDTQYF. Looking up the rest from reference TRBV7-7 and TRBJ2-3 gives the full variable domain: GAGVSQSPRYKVTKRGQDVTLRCDPISSHATLYWYQQALGQGPEFLTYFNYEAQPDKSGLPSDRFSAERPEGSISTLTIQRTEQRDSAMYRCASSLVLSSTDTQYFGPGTRLTVL.

This chain connects TRBV5-6 to TRBJ1-2, with a tentative D call TRBD1 (6 bases). V was cut by 4 bases and J by 8 bases, with 15 bases left in between. The germline CDR1 and CDR2 sequences are SGHDT and YYEEEE. The CDR3 totals 13 residues. The CDR3 spells CASSPNRARGYTF. Here the CDR3 DNA reads TGTGCCAGCAGCCCTAACAGGGCTCGGGGCTACACCTTC.

This chain links TRBV19 with TRBJ1-2; 7 nucleotides align to TRBD1. CDR1 and CDR2 from the germline V gene are LNHDA and SQIVND (reference sequence). The CDR3 is 15 residues long. V lost 3 bases to trimming and J lost 0 bases; unmatched junction nucleotides: 4. As DNA, the CDR3 is TGTGCCAGTAGTATCCAGCAGGGGGCTAACTATGGCTACACCTTC. Protein: CASSIQQGANYGYTF.

The chain joins TRBV11-3 to TRBJ2-1; D is unclear. This CDR3 has 17 amino acids. V was pared by 4 bases and J by 1 base, with 17 bases between. CDR1 is SGHNT, CDR2 YENEEA, per germline. Written as DNA, the CDR3 is TGTGCCAGCAGCTCCCTATTCAACCCCCGATCCTACAATGAGCAGTTCTTC. This sequence encodes CASSSLFNPRSYNEQFF.

This CDR3 is CASSLAPTRDTEAFF. The CDR3 DNA reads TGCGCCAGCAGCTTGGCGCCGACCCGGGACACTGAAGCTTTCTTT. The chain carries TRBV5-1 and TRBJ1-1; no reliable D call. Trimming left V 0 bases short and J 3 bases short, with 12 bases between. CDR1 and CDR2 (germline): SGHRS, YFSETQ. The CDR3 spans 15 residues.

This clone occurred once. The V call is TRBV4-1, the J call TRBJ1-3; D is uncertain. The V end was cut by 4 bases, the J end by 0 bases, with 10 bases between. CDR3 size: 15 residues. From germline, CDR1 is MGHRA and CDR2 YSYEKL. The CDR3 DNA reads as TGCGCCAGCAGCCTCGGACTGGTCTCTGGAAACACCATATATTTT. It translates to CASSLGLVSGNTIYF.

V is TRBV5-1 and J is TRBJ2-1; 7 nucleotides match TRBD2. V lost 0 bases and J lost 5; bases outside the gene matches: 5. CDR3 size: 15 residues. In germline, CDR1 is SGHRS, CDR2 YFSETQ. CDR3 sequence (DNA): TGCGCCAGCAGCTTGGTGGGGGGGTCGGACAATGAGCAGTTCTTC. This encodes CASSLVGGSDNEQFF.

In its sample, this clone was seen a few times. The chain recombines TRBV6-6 with TRBJ1-2, with D unclear. Trimming took off 6 bases at V and 5 bases at J, with 13 bases between the two ends. This CDR3 is built from 13 residues. The germline CDR1 and CDR2 sequences are MNHNY and SVGAGI (reference sequence). Written as DNA, the CDR3 is TGTGCCAGCAGCCCCAACGGGGAGTATGGCTACACCTTC. It yields the protein CASSPNGEYGYTF.

The chain employs TRBV10-3 and TRBJ2-5; tentative D call: TRBD2 (7 bases). The CDR3 is 14 residues long. Germline V gene sequence: CDR1 ENHRY, CDR2 SYGVKD. Trimming took 10 bases from V and 1 from J, leaving 16 bases between them. The CDR3 reads CATGLGGVQETQYF. The CDR3 DNA is TGTGCCACAGGACTAGGGGGAGTCCAAGAGACCCAGTACTTC.

Only one count was recorded for this clone. The V call is TRBV7-9, the J call TRBJ2-7; the D gene is possibly TRBD1 (6 bases). Germline V gene sequence: CDR1 SEHNR, CDR2 FQNEAQ (reference sequence). Trimming took 5 bases from V and 4 from J, leaving 15 bases between them. The CDR3 has 14 residues. CDR3 in DNA: TGTGCCAGCAGCCACCGGGACACTCTATACGAGCAGTACTTC. Amino acid sequence: CASSHRDTLYEQYF.

This CDR3 reads CASSTGQVNTEAFF. In nucleotides, the CDR3 is TGCGCCAGCAGCACGGGACAGGTAAACACTGAAGCTTTCTTT. The gene calls are TRBV5-1 and TRBJ1-1, with 8 bases lining up with TRBD1. With 4 bases clipped from V and 2 bases from J, the junction kept 4 bases outside the gene matches. The CDR3 runs to 14 residues. Germline CDR1 is SGHRS and CDR2 is YFSETQ.

This clone was counted a few times. The V gene is TRBV1, the J gene TRBJ1-1; no check of the table's D call, TRBD1, against the DNA was made. TRBV1 is a listed pseudogene. The CDR3 has 15 amino acids. The CDR3 coding sequence is TGCACCACCTTAACAGGGGCCTCGGCCCGGGTCTACGCTTTCTTT. This gives the protein CTTLTGASARVYAFF.